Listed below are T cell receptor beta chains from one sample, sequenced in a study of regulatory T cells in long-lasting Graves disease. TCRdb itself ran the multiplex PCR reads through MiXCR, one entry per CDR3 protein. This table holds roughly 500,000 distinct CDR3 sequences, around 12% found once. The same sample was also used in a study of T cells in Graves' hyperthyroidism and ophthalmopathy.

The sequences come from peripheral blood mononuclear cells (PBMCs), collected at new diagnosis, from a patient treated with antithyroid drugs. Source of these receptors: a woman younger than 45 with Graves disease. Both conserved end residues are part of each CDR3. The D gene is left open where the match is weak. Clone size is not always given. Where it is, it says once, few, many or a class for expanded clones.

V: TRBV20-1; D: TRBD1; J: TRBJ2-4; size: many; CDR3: CSALPGQGEGQYF; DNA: TGCAGTGCTCTTCCGGGACAGGGGGAAGGGCAGTACTTC
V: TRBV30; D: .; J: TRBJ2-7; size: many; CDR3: CAWSRGGQQYF; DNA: TGTGCCTGGAGTAGGGGGGGGCAGCAGTACTTC
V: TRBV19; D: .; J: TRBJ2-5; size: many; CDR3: CASSIAGYQETQYF; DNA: TGTGCCAGTAGTATAGCGGGGTACCAAGAGACCCAGTACTTC
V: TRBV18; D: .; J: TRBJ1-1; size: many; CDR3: CASSPEGGHLNTEAFF; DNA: TGTGCCAGCTCACCTGAGGGGGGTCACCTGAACACTGAAGCTTTCTTT
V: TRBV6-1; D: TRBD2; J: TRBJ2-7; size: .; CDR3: CASSLLAGVGYEQYF; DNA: TGTGCCAGCAGTCTACTAGCGGGAGTCGGCTACGAGCAGTACTTC
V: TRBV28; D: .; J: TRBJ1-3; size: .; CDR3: CASSPVGAVSSSGNTIYF; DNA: TGTGCCAGCAGCCCCGTAGGGGCAGTAAGTTCCTCTGGAAACACCATATATTTT
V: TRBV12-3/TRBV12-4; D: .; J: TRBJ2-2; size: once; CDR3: CASSLRPGTTGELFF; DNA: TGTGCCAGCAGTCTCCGCCCGGGGACGACCGGGGAGCTGTTTTTT
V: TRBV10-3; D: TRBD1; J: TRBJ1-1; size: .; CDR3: CAISAGTGGPEAFF; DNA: TGTGCCATCAGTGCCGGGACAGGGGGCCCTGAAGCTTTCTTT
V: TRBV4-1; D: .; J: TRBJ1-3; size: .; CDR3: CASSQPTRDSGNTIYF; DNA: TGCGCCAGCAGCCAACCAACCCGGGATTCTGGAAACACCATATATTTT
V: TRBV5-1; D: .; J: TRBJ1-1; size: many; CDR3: CASSQQWNTEAFF; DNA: TGCGCCAGCAGCCAACAATGGAACACTGAAGCTTTCTTT
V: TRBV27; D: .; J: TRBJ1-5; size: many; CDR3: CASSLSPPVFNQPQHF; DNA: TGTGCCAGCAGTTTATCACCTCCTGTATTCAATCAGCCCCAGCATTTT
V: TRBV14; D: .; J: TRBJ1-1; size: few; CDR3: CASSQVAGSFGAFF; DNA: TGTGCCAGCAGCCAAGTCGCCGGCTCCTTCGGAGCTTTCTTT
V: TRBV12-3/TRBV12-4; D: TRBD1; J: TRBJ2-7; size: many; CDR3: CASSTYGQGADEQYF; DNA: TGTGCCAGCAGTACCTACGGACAGGGGGCGGACGAGCAGTACTTC
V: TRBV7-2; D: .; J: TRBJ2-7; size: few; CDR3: CASRPPGVNMGEQYF; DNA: TGTGCCAGCAGGCCCCCAGGGGTTAACATGGGCGAGCAGTACTTC
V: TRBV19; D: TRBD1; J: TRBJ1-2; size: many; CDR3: CASSEPGTGKGYGYTF; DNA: TGTGCCAGTAGTGAACCTGGGACAGGGAAGGGCTATGGCTACACCTTC
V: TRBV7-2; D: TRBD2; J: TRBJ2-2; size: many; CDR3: CASSLGRLAGGPYIDGELFF; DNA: TGTGCCAGCAGCTTGGGAAGACTAGCGGGAGGACCCTATATTGACGGGGAGCTGTTTTTT
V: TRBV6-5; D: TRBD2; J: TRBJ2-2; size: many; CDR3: CASSYVGGEGNTGELFF; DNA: TGTGCCAGCAGTTACGTTGGCGGGGAGGGGAACACCGGGGAGCTGTTTTTT
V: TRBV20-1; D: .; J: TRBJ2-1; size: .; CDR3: CSARGGPGEQFF; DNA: TGCAGTGCTAGGGGGGGGCCGGGTGAGCAGTTCTTC
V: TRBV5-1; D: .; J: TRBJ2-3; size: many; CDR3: CASSPRTARAGAQYF; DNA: TGCGCCAGCAGCCCGAGGACAGCCCGGGCTGGGGCGCAGTATTTT
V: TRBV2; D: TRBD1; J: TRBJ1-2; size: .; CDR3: CASTGTGGDGYTF; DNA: TGTGCCAGCACCGGGACAGGGGGGGATGGCTACACCTTC
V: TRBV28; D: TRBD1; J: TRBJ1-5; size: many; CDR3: CASSLGQVSNQPQHF; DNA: TGTGCCAGCAGTTTGGGACAGGTTAGCAATCAGCCCCAGCATTTT
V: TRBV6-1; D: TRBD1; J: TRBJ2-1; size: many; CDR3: CASRTTGGGYNEQFF; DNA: TGTGCCAGCAGGACTACAGGGGGCGGCTACAATGAGCAGTTCTTC
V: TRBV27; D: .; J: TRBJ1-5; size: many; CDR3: CATRGENRVFDQPQHF; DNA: TGTGCCACCCGGGGGGAAAATCGGGTGTTCGATCAGCCCCAGCATTTT
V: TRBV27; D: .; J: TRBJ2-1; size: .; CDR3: CASSYTKRTKNNEQFF; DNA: TGTGCCAGCAGCTATACCAAGCGGACGAAAAACAATGAGCAGTTCTTC
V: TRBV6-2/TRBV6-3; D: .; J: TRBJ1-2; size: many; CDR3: CASSYSSQSYGYTF; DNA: TGTGCCAGCAGTTACTCGAGCCAGTCCTATGGCTACACCTTC
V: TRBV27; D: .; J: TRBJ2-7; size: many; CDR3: CASSNNFRDGYEQYF; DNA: TGTGCCAGCAGTAACAACTTTCGGGACGGCTACGAGCAGTACTTC
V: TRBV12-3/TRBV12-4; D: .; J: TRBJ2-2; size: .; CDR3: CASSLPAGLALGELFF; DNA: TGTGCCAGCAGTTTACCGGCGGGGTTGGCACTCGGGGAGCTGTTTTTT
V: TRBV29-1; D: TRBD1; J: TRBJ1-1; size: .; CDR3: CSVPDRGHTEASF; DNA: TGCAGCGTTCCCGACAGGGGACACACTGAAGCTTCCTTT
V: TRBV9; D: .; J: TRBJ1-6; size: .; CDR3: CASSVGGSYNSPLHF; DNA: TGTGCCAGCAGCGTAGGGGGCTCCTATAATTCACCCCTCCACTTT
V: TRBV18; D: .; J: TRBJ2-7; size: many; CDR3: CASSQRDRVFSYEQYF; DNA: TGTGCCAGCTCGCAAAGGGACCGGGTCTTTTCCTACGAGCAGTACTTC
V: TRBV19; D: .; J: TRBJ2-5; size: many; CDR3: CASSPTVNLRETQYF; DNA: TGTGCCAGTAGTCCGACGGTAAACCTAAGAGAGACCCAGTACTTC
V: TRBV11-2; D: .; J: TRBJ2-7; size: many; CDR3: CASSLALPPYEQYF; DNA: TGTGCCAGCAGCTTGGCCTTACCCCCCTACGAGCAGTACTTC
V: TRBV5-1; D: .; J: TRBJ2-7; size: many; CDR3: CASSGSGTNEQYF; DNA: TGCGCCAGCAGCGGATCCGGGACGAACGAGCAGTACTTC
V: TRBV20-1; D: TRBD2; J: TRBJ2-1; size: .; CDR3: CSEMVSGTNEQFF; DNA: TGCAGTGAAATGGTTAGCGGGACGAATGAGCAGTTCTTC
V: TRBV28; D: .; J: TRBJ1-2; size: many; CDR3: CASSSPPSGGYTF; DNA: TGTGCCAGCAGTTCCCCCCCTTCGGGTGGCTACACCTTC
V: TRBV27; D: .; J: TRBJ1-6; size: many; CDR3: CASRAYNSPLHF; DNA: TGTGCCAGCAGGGCCTATAATTCACCCCTCCACTTT
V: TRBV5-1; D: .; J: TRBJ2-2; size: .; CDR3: CASSSPFDPGKAFTGELFF; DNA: TGCGCCAGCAGCTCTCCGTTTGACCCGGGCAAGGCATTCACCGGGGAGCTGTTTTTT
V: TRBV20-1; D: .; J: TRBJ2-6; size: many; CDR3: CSARVASGANVLTF; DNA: TGCAGTGCTAGAGTCGCCTCTGGGGCCAACGTCCTGACTTTC
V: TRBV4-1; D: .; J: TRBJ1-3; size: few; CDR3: CASSQVAGVLSGNTIYF; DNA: TGCGCCAGCAGCCAAGTTGCGGGGGTCCTCTCTGGAAACACCATATATTTT
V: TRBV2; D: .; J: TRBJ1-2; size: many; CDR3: CASSEVGYGYTF; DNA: TGTGCCAGCAGTGAGGTCGGCTATGGCTACACCTTC
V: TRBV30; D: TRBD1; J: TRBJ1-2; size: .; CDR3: CAWRPPQRGGRGYTF; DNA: TGTGCCTGGAGGCCACCCCAGCGAGGGGGCCGTGGCTACACCTTC
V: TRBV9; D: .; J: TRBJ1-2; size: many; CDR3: CASSGGNDGYTF; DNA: TGTGCCAGCAGTGGGGGGAATGATGGCTACACCTTC
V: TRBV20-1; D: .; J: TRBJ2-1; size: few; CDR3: CSAGGASGANEQFF; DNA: TGCAGTGCTGGGGGGGCTAGCGGAGCCAATGAGCAGTTCTTC
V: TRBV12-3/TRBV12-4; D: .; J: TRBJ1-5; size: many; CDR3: CASSLHLYSNQPQHF; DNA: TGTGCCAGCAGTTTGCACCTATATAGCAATCAGCCCCAGCATTTT
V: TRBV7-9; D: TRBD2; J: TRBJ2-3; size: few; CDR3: CASSWGGVRTDTQYF; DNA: TGTGCCAGCAGCTGGGGGGGTGTTCGCACAGATACGCAGTATTTT
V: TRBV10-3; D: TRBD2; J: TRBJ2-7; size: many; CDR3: CAIGGTSAYEQYF; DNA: TGTGCCATCGGTGGGACTAGCGCCTACGAGCAGTACTTC
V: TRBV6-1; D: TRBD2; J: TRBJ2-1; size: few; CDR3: CASRTSGRAFNEQFF; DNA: TGTGCCAGCAGAACCAGCGGGAGGGCCTTCAATGAGCAGTTCTTC
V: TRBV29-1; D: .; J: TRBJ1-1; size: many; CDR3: CSILGPTNTEAFF; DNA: TGCAGCATTTTAGGACCGACAAACACTGAAGCTTTCTTT
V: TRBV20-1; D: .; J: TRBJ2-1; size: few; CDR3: CSARDQVDSYNEQFF; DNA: TGCAGTGCTAGAGATCAGGTGGACTCCTACAATGAGCAGTTCTTC
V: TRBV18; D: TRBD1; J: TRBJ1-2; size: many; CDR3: CASSPSTGVYGYTF; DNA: TGTGCCAGCTCACCATCGACAGGGGTATACGGCTACACCTTC